The rows below give T cell receptor beta chains drawn from one sample of a study of cytomegalovirus exposure and HLA in healthy donors. Profiling relied on immunoSEQ multiplex PCR, and the TCRdb table lists in-frame clones only, not all of them. Here the sample spans more than 95,000 clones, roughly nine tenths being singletons. Sequencing input: PBMCs. Receptors were obtained from a woman in her late teens or twenties in good health and CMV-seronegative. The CDR3 runs from the conserved cysteine through the conserved F or W. The order of the fields is CDR3 protein, CDR3 DNA, D gene, J gene, V gene, clone size. A D gene is named only where the DNA matches it firmly. The listing skips clone size in some rows; elsewhere it reads once, few, many or a size class.

CDR3aa: CASSQGSGGASNQPQHF
CDR3nt: TGCGCCAGCAGCCAAGGGTCAGGGGGCGCGAGCAATCAGCCCCAGCATTTT
d_gene: TRBD1
j_gene: TRBJ1-5
v_gene: TRBV4-1
abundance: .

CDR3aa: CASSTGANQETQYF
CDR3nt: TGTGCCAGCAGCACAGGGGCGAACCAAGAGACCCAGTACTTC
d_gene: TRBD1
j_gene: TRBJ2-5
v_gene: TRBV11-2
abundance: .

CDR3aa: CASSPPRQGFNEQFF
CDR3nt: TGTGCCAGCAGCCCCCCGAGACAGGGCTTTAATGAGCAGTTCTTC
d_gene: TRBD1
j_gene: TRBJ2-1
v_gene: TRBV7-9
abundance: once

CDR3aa: CAISEGWSGWNNEQFF
CDR3nt: TGTGCCATCAGTGAAGGTTGGAGCGGATGGAACAATGAGCAGTTCTTC
d_gene: .
j_gene: TRBJ2-1
v_gene: TRBV10-3
abundance: .

CDR3aa: CAWSGRPETSYEQYF
CDR3nt: TGTGCCTGGAGTGGGCGACCGGAGACCTCCTACGAGCAGTACTTC
d_gene: .
j_gene: TRBJ2-7
v_gene: TRBV30
abundance: .

CDR3aa: CASSLDGAGGKDTQYF
CDR3nt: TGTGCCAGCAGCTTAGATGGAGCGGGGGGGAAGGATACGCAGTATTTT
d_gene: TRBD2
j_gene: TRBJ2-3
v_gene: TRBV7-2
abundance: .

CDR3aa: CASSRGAEAFF
CDR3nt: TGTGCCAGCAGCAGGGGCGCTGAAGCTTTCTTT
d_gene: .
j_gene: TRBJ1-1
v_gene: TRBV28
abundance: .

CDR3aa: CASSSPGGRTEAFF
CDR3nt: TGTGCCAGCAGTTCTCCAGGGGGGCGCACTGAAGCTTTCTTT
d_gene: TRBD1
j_gene: TRBJ1-1
v_gene: TRBV28
abundance: .

CDR3aa: CAWKATQGLRHEQFF
CDR3nt: TGTGCCTGGAAAGCCACACAGGGTTTACGGCATGAGCAGTTCTTC
d_gene: .
j_gene: TRBJ2-1
v_gene: TRBV30
abundance: .

CDR3aa: CASSLGQNKNIQYF
CDR3nt: TGTGCCAGCAGCCTCGGACAGAACAAAAACATTCAGTACTTC
d_gene: .
j_gene: TRBJ2-4
v_gene: TRBV7-9
abundance: .

CDR3aa: CSARRETQYF
CDR3nt: TGCAGTGCTAGGAGAGAGACCCAGTACTTC
d_gene: .
j_gene: TRBJ2-5
v_gene: TRBV20-1
abundance: .

CDR3aa: CASKTSSGELFF
CDR3nt: TGTGCCAGCAAGACTAGCTCCGGGGAGCTGTTTTTT
d_gene: TRBD2
j_gene: TRBJ2-2
v_gene: TRBV2
abundance: .

CDR3aa: CASSFSGQGAIPQHF
CDR3nt: TGTGCCAGCAGTTTCTCGGGGCAGGGGGCGATACCCCAGCATTTT
d_gene: TRBD1
j_gene: TRBJ1-5
v_gene: TRBV28
abundance: .

CDR3aa: CASSLYPLGQGIHEQYF
CDR3nt: TGTGCCAGCAGTTTATACCCGCTAGGACAGGGGATCCACGAGCAGTACTTC
d_gene: TRBD1
j_gene: TRBJ2-7
v_gene: TRBV27
abundance: .

CDR3aa: CASSFRGGNTEAFF
CDR3nt: TGTGCCAGCAGTTTCCGGGGGGGGAACACTGAAGCTTTCTTT
d_gene: .
j_gene: TRBJ1-1
v_gene: TRBV27
abundance: .

CDR3aa: CASSKYGHPTGELFF
CDR3nt: TGTGCCAGCAGCAAATACGGACACCCCACCGGGGAGCTGTTTTTT
d_gene: .
j_gene: TRBJ2-2
v_gene: TRBV21-1
abundance: .

CDR3aa: CASSYRGDYEKLFF
CDR3nt: TGTGCCAGCAGTTACAGGGGCGATTATGAAAAACTGTTTTTT
d_gene: TRBD1
j_gene: TRBJ1-4
v_gene: TRBV27
abundance: .

CDR3aa: CASSPPQGSPYEQYF
CDR3nt: TGTGCCAGCTCACCACCGCAGGGATCCCCCTACGAGCAGTACTTC
d_gene: .
j_gene: TRBJ2-7
v_gene: TRBV18
abundance: many

CDR3aa: CATQNEIQEYF
CDR3nt: TGTGCCACCCAAAATGAGATTCAAGAGTACTTC
d_gene: .
j_gene: TRBJ2-7
v_gene: TRBV6-5
abundance: .